A single T cell receptor beta chain is shown here with its context. This entry belongs to a study of T cell changes during pregnancy in multiple sclerosis. Some clones are missing from TCRdb's copy, which holds only in-frame ones; the method was immunoSEQ multiplex PCR. The sample contains about 77,000 clones, 85% to 95% of which appear only once. The CDR3 runs 15 residues. Per germline, CDR1 LNHDA and CDR2 SQIVND (reference sequence). The trim removed 5 bases at V and 1 base at J, leaving 3 bases unmatched. Sequenced here: peripheral blood, sampled after pregnancy. The chain has TRBV19 and TRBJ2-3; 10 bases are shared with TRBD2. The TCR sequence derives from a female donor in good health, enrolled as a control in a pregnancy study. The CDR3 DNA reads TGTGCCAGTAGTTCAGCGGGGGGGGGCACAGATACGCAGTATTTT. Amino acids: CASSSAGGGTDTQYF.